Described below is a single TCR beta chain sequence and its context. V lost 6 bases, J lost 0 bases, and 6 bases stayed unmatched. The length of the CDR3 is 15 residues. The germline V gene encodes CDR1 MDHEN and CDR2 SYDVKM. This sample is part of a study of blood T cell repertoires in COVID-19. Clones were sequenced by immunoSEQ multiplex PCR, and TCRdb holds only the in-frame ones, with some missing. The sample consists of 190,000 or so clones, 70% to 90% of them appearing once. This TCR was sampled from a woman younger than 45 who had been exposed to COVID-19. The sequencing sample was made of PBMCs or T cells enriched from blood (not recorded which). V is TRBV28 and J is TRBJ1-2, with 8 bases lining up with TRBD1. Here the CDR3 reads CASSTRGRPNYGYTF. Here the CDR3 DNA reads TGTGCCAGCAGCACCAGGGGGCGACCTAACTATGGCTACACCTTC.